This passage covers 14 T cell receptor beta chains from one sample sequenced in a study of graft-versus-host responses after intestinal transplantation. These receptors have no known antigen. Generated by immunoSEQ multiplex PCR, the TCRdb table keeps only in-frame clones and is missing some. The sample shows under 90,000 clones, less than 95% of them seen only once. Specimen: unstimulated CD4+ T cells sorted from spleen or lymph node cells, collected before transplant. These receptor sequences come from a human donor who was the organ donor for an intestinal transplant.

The rearrangement links TRBV30 to TRBJ1-2, with D perhaps TRBD1 (5 bases). This CDR3 has 15 amino acids. With 1 base removed from V and 3 bases from J, the gap between germline ends came to 15 bases. Germline assignment: CDR1 GTSNPN and CDR2 SVGIG (reference sequence). This chain's CDR3 is CAWSARQRPYYGYTF. CDR3 sequence (DNA): TGTGCCTGGAGTGCAAGACAGAGGCCCTACTATGGCTACACCTTC.

The rearrangement joins TRBV18 to TRBJ2-7; tentative D call: TRBD2 (7 bases). V was clipped by 3 bases and J by 6 bases, with 18 bases between them. Germline values: CDR1 KGHSH, CDR2 LQKENI. The CDR3 consists of 15 residues. CDR3 DNA: TGTGCCAGCTCACCCCTCGGCGGGGGCCCAGGCGAGCAGTACTTC. Amino acids: CASSPLGGGPGEQYF.

This chain joins TRBV4-1 and TRBJ1-1, with 10 bases aligning to TRBD1. This CDR3 spans 14 amino acids. The trim removed 5 bases at V and 4 bases at J, leaving 4 bases unmatched. Germline loops: CDR1 MGHRA, CDR2 YSYEKL. In DNA, the CDR3 is TGCGCCAGCAGCTCCCGGGACAGGGGCACTGAAGCTTTCTTT. The encoded protein is CASSSRDRGTEAFF.

This chain links TRBV5-1 with TRBJ2-1; 11 bases map to TRBD2. Trimming cost V 2 bases and J 2 bases; bases outside gene matches: 0. The V gene's germline CDR1 is SGHRS and CDR2 YFSETQ. CDR3 length: 15 amino acids. The CDR3 spells CASSLLAGAYNEQFF. The CDR3 DNA is TGCGCCAGCAGCTTACTAGCGGGGGCCTACAATGAGCAGTTCTTC.

The V and J genes are TRBV7-8 and TRBJ2-6; D is unclear. CDR1 and CDR2 (germline): SGHVS, FQNEAQ. The CDR3 has 13 residues. Between the trimmed V and J ends, which lost 6 bases and 4 bases, there was a span of 7 bases. In DNA, the CDR3 is TGTGCCAGCAGACAGAGCGGGGCCAACGTCCTGACTTTC. Translated, it gives CASRQSGANVLTF.

The J gene is TRBJ1-1, the V gene TRBV11-2; D is uncertain. From germline, CDR1 is SGHAT and CDR2 FQNNGV. The CDR3 has 13 residues. The ends were cut back, 5 bases at V and 4 bases at J, with 11 bases in the middle. The CDR3 here is CASSRGQGTEAFF. CDR3 bases: TGTGCCAGCAGCCGAGGGCAAGGCACTGAAGCTTTCTTT. The whole variable domain, filled in from reference TRBV11-2 and TRBJ1-1, reads EAGVAQSPRYKIIEKRQSVAFWCNPISGHATLYWYQQILGQGPKLLIQFQNNGVVDDSQLPKDRFSAERLKGVDSTLKIQPAKLEDSAVYLCASSRGQGTEAFFGQGTRLTVV.

The gene calls are TRBV7-3 and TRBJ2-3; 9 bases are a match to TRBD2. CDR3 size: 15 residues. After removal of 2 bases from V and 1 base from J, the junction contained 1 base not matched to a gene. The V gene's germline CDR1 is SGHTA and CDR2 FQGTGA. The CDR3: CASSLGGGGTDTQYF. CDR3 nucleotide sequence: TGTGCCAGCAGCTTAGGCGGGGGGGGCACAGATACGCAGTATTTT.

The rearrangement uses TRBV11-3 and TRBJ1-1; D might be TRBD1 (5 bases). The CDR3 has 13 residues. CDR1 and CDR2 (germline): SGHNT, YENEEA. V lost 3 bases to trimming and J lost 4 bases, with 9 bases between them. The CDR3 loop is CASSFRVATEAFF. The DNA of the CDR3 is TGTGCCAGCAGCTTCAGGGTAGCCACTGAAGCTTTCTTT.

J is TRBJ2-1 and V is TRBV11-2; 13 bases line up with TRBD2. The CDR3 spans 18 residues. V was pared by 4 bases and J by 0 bases, with 6 bases of the junction left unmatched. CDR1 is SGHAT, CDR2 FQNNGV, per germline. CDR3 DNA sequence: TGTGCCAGCAGCTCCGGACTAGCGGGGGAGAGCTCCTACAATGAGCAGTTCTTC. Residues: CASSSGLAGESSYNEQFF.

This chain joins TRBV19 and TRBJ1-2; 10 bases match TRBD1. V lost 5 bases and J lost 8; bases outside the gene matches: 17. The V gene's germline CDR1 is LNHDA and CDR2 SQIVND (reference sequence). The CDR3 extends over 17 amino acids. The CDR3 DNA follows: TGTGCCAGTAGTCTAACGAACCGGGACAGGGGTATCCAAGGCTACACCTTC. Its protein is CASSLTNRDRGIQGYTF.

A few counts support this clone. This chain uses TRBV5-8 with TRBJ1-4; D may be TRBD1 (6 bases). V was shortened by 1 base and J by 10 bases, with 14 bases between the two germline ends. CDR1 is SGHTS and CDR2 is YDEGEE in the germline V gene. The length of the CDR3 is 14 residues. The CDR3: CASSLKQGQAKLFF. The DNA of the CDR3 is TGTGCCAGCAGCTTGAAGCAGGGGCAAGCAAAACTGTTTTTT.

This chain links TRBV28 with TRBJ2-2; 12 nucleotides match TRBD2. V lost 9 bases and J lost 5; bases outside the gene matches: 7. The CDR3 consists of 15 residues. Per germline, CDR1 MDHEN and CDR2 SYDVKM. The CDR3 protein is CARAASGGGTGELFF. The CDR3, as DNA: TGTGCCAGGGCGGCTAGCGGGGGGGGGACCGGGGAGCTGTTTTTT.

V is TRBV7-9 and J is TRBJ2-1; 11 bases are a match to TRBD2. V trimming: 7 bases; J trimming: 16 bases; junction bases outside the gene matches: 18. Germline V gene lookup returns CDR1 SEHNR and CDR2 FQNEAQ (reference sequence). CDR3 length: 15 amino acids. The CDR3 DNA follows: TGTGCCAGCACCCCAACGGGGCTAGCGGGAGGTGGATCATTCTTC. This sequence encodes CASTPTGLAGGGSFF.

This chain links TRBV5-1 with TRBJ2-1; 12 bases match TRBD2. This CDR3 is 22 amino acids long. CDR1 and CDR2 from the germline V gene are SGHRS and YFSETQ. Trimming cost V 2 bases and J 4 bases; bases outside gene matches: 22. CDR3 nucleotides: TGCGCCAGCAGCTTTCGGCCTAGCGGGAGGGCCTTTTCGACAACCGAATACAATGAGCAGTTCTTC. This gives the protein CASSFRPSGRAFSTTEYNEQFF.